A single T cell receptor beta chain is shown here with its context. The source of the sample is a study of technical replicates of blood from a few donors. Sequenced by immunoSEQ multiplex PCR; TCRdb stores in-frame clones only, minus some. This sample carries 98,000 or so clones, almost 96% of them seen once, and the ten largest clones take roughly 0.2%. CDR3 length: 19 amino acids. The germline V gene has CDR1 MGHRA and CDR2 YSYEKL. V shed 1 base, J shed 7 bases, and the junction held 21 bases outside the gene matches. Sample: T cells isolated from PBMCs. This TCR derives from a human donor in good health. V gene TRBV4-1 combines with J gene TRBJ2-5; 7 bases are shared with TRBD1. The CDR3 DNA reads TGCGCCAGCAGCCAAGCCCACCGGGTTTTGACAGGGCCATTGTTGACCCAGTACTTC. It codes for CASSQAHRVLTGPLLTQYF.